Listed below are T cell receptor beta chains from one sample, sequenced in a study of early T cells in non-severe SARS-CoV-2 infection. TCRdb used MiXCR to reprocess the 5' RACE reads, holding one entry per CDR3 protein. The sample lists under 70,000 distinct CDR3 sequences, approximately 13% seen once, with approximately 8.5% in the top ten. This material consisted of whole blood, taken at baseline. These receptors originate from an adult who was a healthcare worker with PCR-confirmed SARS-CoV-2 infection or an uninfected control (not recorded which). Each CDR3 is given with its conserved first and last residue. D genes are given only for firm matches. The size entry is marked missing in some rows and otherwise reads once, few, many or a size class.

V	D	size	J	DNA	CDR3
TRBV9	TRBD1	few	TRBJ2-2	TGTGCCAGCAGCACAGGGGCGGACACCGGGGAGCTGTTTTTT	CASSTGADTGELFF
TRBV20-1	TRBD2	many	TRBJ2-7	TGCAGTGCTATTAGACTAGCGGGGGGCGTACTCTCCTACGAGCAGTACTTC	CSAIRLAGGVLSYEQYF
TRBV6-2/TRBV6-3	.	many	TRBJ1-2	TGTGCCAGCAGTACTGGGCCCAAAAGGGAGGGCTACACCTTC	CASSTGPKREGYTF
TRBV21-1	.	.	TRBJ2-1	TGTGCCAGCAGCAAAGTGTGGCTGAGGGGGCGTGAGCAGTTCTTC	CASSKVWLRGREQFF
TRBV25-1	.	many	TRBJ2-1	TGTGCCAGCAGTGAATCGGCAGGGAACAATGAGCAGTTCTTC	CASSESAGNNEQFF
TRBV11-2	TRBD2	.	TRBJ2-7	TGTGCCAGCAGCTTAGGCGTGGGGGAGGGCGAGCAGTACTTC	CASSLGVGEGEQYF
TRBV11-1	TRBD2	.	TRBJ2-1	TGTGCCAGCAGCTTAAGACTAGCGGACAACAATGAGCAGTTCTTC	CASSLRLADNNEQFF
TRBV28	TRBD1	few	TRBJ2-7	TGTGCCAGCAGTCCGCGGACAGGCTACGAGCAGTACTTC	CASSPRTGYEQYF
TRBV7-6	TRBD1	.	TRBJ1-1	TGTGCCAGCAGTCGACAGGGGGCCGCTGAAGCTTTCTTT	CASSRQGAAEAFF
TRBV27	.	few	TRBJ1-6	TGTGCCAGCACCCTTCTAAGGGAACGTGGTATAGTGTCACCCCTCCACTTT	CASTLLRERGIVSPLHF
TRBV11-2	TRBD2	few	TRBJ2-5	TGTGCCAGCAGCTTAAGCGGGGGGGCCCTAGAGACCCAGTACTTC	CASSLSGGALETQYF
TRBV9	.	many	TRBJ2-7	TGTGCCAGCAGCGTAGGGCAGGGTGGCGAGCAGTACTTC	CASSVGQGGEQYF
TRBV29-1	.	.	TRBJ1-1	TGCAGCGTTGGGGGGCTGGGCACTGAAGCTTTCTTT	CSVGGLGTEAFF
TRBV10-3	.	many	TRBJ1-5	TGTGCCATCAGTCACGAGGGGGGCGCAGGGCAGCCCCAGCATTTT	CAISHEGGAGQPQHF
TRBV5-1	.	.	TRBJ2-1	TGCGCCAGCGGCGAGCATGGGGGGAGTGCCTTCATTGAGCAGTTCTTC	CASGEHGGSAFIEQFF
TRBV27	TRBD1	medium-sized	TRBJ1-5	TGTGCCAGCGGGACAGGGGGCGCGAATCAGCCCCAGCATTTT	CASGTGGANQPQHF
TRBV5-1	.	.	TRBJ2-3	TGCGCCAGCAGCTTAAACATACAAGATACGCAGTATTTT	CASSLNIQDTQYF
TRBV7-9	.	.	TRBJ2-5	TGTGCCAGCAGCTTATCTCCAGAGACCCAGTACTTC	CASSLSPETQYF
TRBV3-1	TRBD1	few	TRBJ1-2	TGTGCCAGCAGCCAATCCGGACAGGAAGCTAACTATGGCTACACCTTC	CASSQSGQEANYGYTF
TRBV7-2	.	.	TRBJ2-3	TGTGCCAGCAGCTTAGCGCGGACCACAGATACGCAGTATTTT	CASSLARTTDTQYF
TRBV6-4	TRBD1	many	TRBJ2-2	TGTGCCAGCAGTGATACAGGGGAGACCGGGGAGCTGTTTTTT	CASSDTGETGELFF
TRBV12-3/TRBV12-4	TRBD2	.	TRBJ2-2	TGTGCCAGCAGTTTACTAAGACTAGCGGGAGGGTTCGGGGAGCTGTTTTTT	CASSLLRLAGGFGELFF
TRBV4-2	.	.	TRBJ1-4	TGTGCCAGCAGCCAAGGGGGCGCGGGTGAAAAACTGTTTTTT	CASSQGGAGEKLFF
TRBV7-9	TRBD2	.	TRBJ2-3	TGTGCCAGCAGCTTAGGACTAGCGGGAGTCGCAGATACGCAGTATTTT	CASSLGLAGVADTQYF
TRBV18	.	few	TRBJ2-4	TGTGCCAGCTCGCCCATTTACAGGGAAGGCAAAAACATTCAGTACTTC	CASSPIYREGKNIQYF
TRBV5-6	TRBD2	.	TRBJ2-7	TGTGCCAGCAGCGGAGTGGGACTAGCGGGTCTCCCCTCCTACGAGCAGTACTTC	CASSGVGLAGLPSYEQYF
TRBV5-1	.	.	TRBJ2-1	TGCGCCAGCAGCTTGGGGGGGCTAACCAATGAGCAGTTCTTC	CASSLGGLTNEQFF
TRBV11-3	.	.	TRBJ1-3	TGTGCCAGCAGCTTAGTGGGATCGGGAAACACCATATATTTT	CASSLVGSGNTIYF
TRBV21-1	.	few	TRBJ2-7	TGTGCCAGCAGTGCTCAGACAGATGCCTCCTACGAGCAGTACTTC	CASSAQTDASYEQYF
TRBV9	.	few	TRBJ2-7	TGTGCCAGCAGCGCCGCGACGGCGCCGGAGGGCGAGAAGTACTTC	CASSAATAPEGEKYF
TRBV11-3	TRBD1	.	TRBJ2-7	TGTGCCAGCAGCCACCCGTTAGGACAGGGTTCTCCTAACGAGCAGTACTTC	CASSHPLGQGSPNEQYF
TRBV28	.	.	TRBJ1-1	TGTGCCAGCACCTTACTGGAGGGGTCTGGGAACACTGAAGCTTTCTTT	CASTLLEGSGNTEAFF
TRBV11-2	.	.	TRBJ2-1	TGTGCCAGCAGCCTCCGGGACCAAAACAATGAGCAGTTCTTC	CASSLRDQNNEQFF
TRBV2	TRBD1	few	TRBJ1-2	TGTGCCAGCAGCCTGAGGGGACAGATGGGTGGCTACACCTTC	CASSLRGQMGGYTF
TRBV4-1	.	.	TRBJ2-2	TGCGCCAGCAGCCAAGTAACAGGACCCGGGGAGCTGTTTTTT	CASSQVTGPGELFF
TRBV20-1	.	few	TRBJ2-7	TGCAGTGCTAGCGAGGCCTTCTATACCTACGAGCAGTACTTC	CSASEAFYTYEQYF
TRBV27	TRBD2	many	TRBJ2-7	TGTGCCAGCAGTTTTAGTCTAGCGGGGGAGACCTACGAGCAGTACTTC	CASSFSLAGETYEQYF
TRBV2	.	.	TRBJ1-3	TGTGCAAGCACGTTAGGGGCCGGAAACACCATATATTTT	CASTLGAGNTIYF
TRBV4-1	TRBD1	many	TRBJ2-7	TGCGCCAGCAGCCCCAAAATCCGGGACAGCCGGCATCTCGAGCAGTACTTC	CASSPKIRDSRHLEQYF
TRBV9	TRBD1	.	TRBJ1-1	TGTGCCAGCAGAAGAATCAGGGGGACCACTGAAGCTTTCTTT	CASRRIRGTTEAFF
TRBV9	TRBD2	.	TRBJ2-1	TGTGCCAGCAGCGTAGCTGTTGGCGGGAGAGGCAATGAGCAGTTCTTC	CASSVAVGGRGNEQFF
TRBV9	.	few	TRBJ1-3	TGTGCCAGCACGTTGGGACCTCGATCTGGAAACACCATATATTTT	CASTLGPRSGNTIYF
TRBV29-1	TRBD2	many	TRBJ2-1	TGCAGCGCCGGGGCTAGCGGGAATCCTCTGTTCTTC	CSAGASGNPLFF
TRBV20-1	.	.	TRBJ1-2	TGCAGTGCTAGAGACAGGGGAGGATATGGCTACACCTTC	CSARDRGGYGYTF
TRBV6-4	TRBD2	many	TRBJ2-1	TGTGCCAGCAGTGACACTAGCGGGGCCTACAATGAGCAGTTCTTC	CASSDTSGAYNEQFF
TRBV7-7	.	.	TRBJ2-7	TGTGCTAGCAGCTTAAGTCTAGAATCCGAGCAGTACTTC	CASSLSLESEQYF
TRBV7-3	TRBD1	few	TRBJ2-7	TGTGCCAGCAGCTTATCCAGACAGGGCGAGCAGTACTTC	CASSLSRQGEQYF